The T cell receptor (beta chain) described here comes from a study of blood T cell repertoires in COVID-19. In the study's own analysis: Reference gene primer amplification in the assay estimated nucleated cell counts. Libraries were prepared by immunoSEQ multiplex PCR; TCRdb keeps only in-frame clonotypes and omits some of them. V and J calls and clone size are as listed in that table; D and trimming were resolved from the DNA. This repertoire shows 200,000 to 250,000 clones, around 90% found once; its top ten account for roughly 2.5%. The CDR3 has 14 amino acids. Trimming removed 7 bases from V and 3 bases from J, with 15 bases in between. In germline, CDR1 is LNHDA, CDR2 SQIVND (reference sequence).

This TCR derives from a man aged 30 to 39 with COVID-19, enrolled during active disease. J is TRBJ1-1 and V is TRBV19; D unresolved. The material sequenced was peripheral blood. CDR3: CASTLRAMDTEAFF. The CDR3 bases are TGTGCCAGTACTCTCCGAGCCATGGACACTGAAGCTTTCTTT. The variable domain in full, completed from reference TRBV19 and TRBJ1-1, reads DGGITQSPKYLFRKEGQNVTLSCEQNLNHDAMYWYRQDPGQGLRLIYYSQIVNDFQKGDIAEGYSVSREKKESFPLTVTSAQKNPTAFYLCASTLRAMDTEAFFGQGTRLTVV.